The 19 T cell receptor beta chains below all came from one sample that was sequenced in a study of PD-L1 blockade in urothelial cancer. Time point meaning: peripheral blood 6 weeks after treatment start. Clones were sequenced by immunoSEQ multiplex PCR, and TCRdb holds only the in-frame ones, with some missing. Of about 45,000 clones detected, approximately 78% appear once; the ten largest clones hold 13%. The specimen was PBMCs, collected around atezolizumab (anti-PD-L1) treatment. These TCRs come from a man aged 60 to 75 with urothelial cancer.

This clone was detected only once. Just one base apart from a much larger clone, this may be a read error. The chain joins TRBV28 to TRBJ1-6; D uncertain. Per germline, CDR1 MDHEN and CDR2 SYDVKM. V lost 3 bases and J lost 10, with 7 bases in between. The CDR3 spans 12 residues. In DNA, the CDR3 is TGTGCCAGCAGTTTGGGCCAATCACCCCTCCACTTT. Encoded protein: CASSLGQSPLHF.

The rearrangement links TRBV18 to TRBJ2-5; 11 bases map to TRBD2. The CDR3 consists of 15 residues. Germline trimming cut 5 bases from V and 5 bases from J; bases unmatched to any gene: 7. Per germline, CDR1 KGHSH and CDR2 LQKENI. The CDR3 loop is CASSTTSGNGETQYF. The CDR3 region has the DNA TGTGCCAGCTCAACGACTAGCGGGAACGGGGAGACCCAGTACTTC.

V gene TRBV5-1 combines with J gene TRBJ1-1; perhaps TRBD1 as D (5 bases). Germline-derived CDR1 and CDR2 are SGHRS and YFSETQ. The CDR3 is made up of 16 amino acids. V shed 4 bases and J shed 3 bases, with 19 bases lying between them. The DNA for the CDR3 is TGCGCCAGCAGCCCGGGACTGCTCTGGGGGGACACTGAAGCTTTCTTT. This sequence encodes CASSPGLLWGDTEAFF.

V usage is TRBV5-6 and J usage is TRBJ1-2, with D tentatively TRBD1 (5 bases). CDR1 and CDR2 from the germline V gene are SGHDT and YYEEEE. Trimming took off 6 bases at V and 8 bases at J, with 17 bases between the two ends. The CDR3 consists of 13 residues. The CDR3 nucleotides read TGTGCCAGCAACGTTGGGGCAGGGAAAGGCTACACCTTC. Its protein product is CASNVGAGKGYTF.

The chain has TRBV5-4 and TRBJ2-3; no firm D call. CDR3 length equals 15 residues. V shed 0 bases and J shed 0 bases, with 8 bases lying between them. Germline CDR1 reads SGHNT; CDR2 reads YYREEE (reference sequence). This CDR3 reads CASSLGRFSTDTQYF. CDR3 DNA sequence: TGTGCCAGCAGCTTGGGCCGGTTTAGCACAGATACGCAGTATTTT.

The V gene is TRBV5-1, the J gene TRBJ2-1; unclear D gene. The V end lost 4 bases, the J end lost 12 bases, and 20 bases lay between the germline ends. The CDR3 length is 14 residues. Germline CDR1 reads SGHRS; CDR2 reads YFSETQ. Here the CDR3 DNA reads TGCGCCAGCAGCGCCGAGACTGGCCGGGTAGGGCAGTTCTTC. Amino acids: CASSAETGRVGQFF. Using reference TRBV5-1 and TRBJ2-1 for the parts outside the CDR3, the full variable domain is KAGVTQTPRYLIKTRGQQVTLSCSPISGHRSVSWYQQTPGQGLQFLFEYFSETQRNKGNFPGRFSGRQFSNSRSEMNVSTLELGDSALYLCASSAETGRVGQFFGPGTRLTVL.

The gene calls are TRBV5-4 and TRBJ2-2, with 8 positions matching TRBD1. The CDR3 covers 16 residues. Germline trimming cut 4 bases from V and 0 bases from J; bases unmatched to any gene: 5. CDR1 is SGHNT and CDR2 is YYREEE in the germline V gene (reference sequence). CDR3 sequence reads: CASSVTGGPNTGELFF. The CDR3 DNA is TGTGCCAGCAGCGTAACAGGGGGGCCGAACACCGGGGAGCTGTTTTTT.

The gene calls are TRBV4-2 and TRBJ2-1; D not resolved. Trimming removed 0 bases from V and 1 base from J, with 13 bases in between. Germline V gives CDR1 LGHNA, CDR2 YNFKEQ. This CDR3 comprises 17 residues. CDR3 residues: CASSQDFGHHSYNEQFF. The CDR3 DNA follows: TGTGCCAGCAGCCAAGATTTTGGGCATCATTCCTACAATGAGCAGTTCTTC.

This chain connects TRBV6-7 to TRBJ2-3; TRBD1 agrees at 9 bases. TRBV6-7 is identified as an open reading frame with a role that is uncertain. The CDR3 extends over 14 amino acids. This chain's CDR3 is CARSGGQGADTQYF. The DNA of the CDR3 is TGTGCGCGAAGTGGGGGACAGGGAGCAGATACGCAGTATTTT.

The table lists this clone with a few counts. The chain recombines TRBV5-1 with TRBJ2-3; D is perhaps TRBD2 (5 bases). Looked up from germline, CDR1 is SGHRS and CDR2 is YFSETQ. The CDR3 is 16 residues long. Trimming removed 0 bases at V and 2 bases at J, with 13 bases between. CDR3 DNA: TGCGCCAGCAGCTTGGGCTCAACGACTAACACAGATACGCAGTATTTT. This gives the protein CASSLGSTTNTDTQYF.

In this sample, this clone turned up once. V usage is TRBV27 and J usage is TRBJ1-5; D is unclear. Trimming took off 7 bases at V and 0 bases at J, with 13 bases between the two ends. The CDR3 consists of 15 residues. Germline CDR1 is MNHEY and CDR2 is SMNVEV (reference sequence). This chain's CDR3 is CASTPRPNSNQPQHF. The CDR3, as DNA: TGTGCCAGCACCCCGAGGCCAAATAGCAATCAGCCCCAGCATTTT.

This clone was counted between two and nine times. The rearrangement links TRBV28 to TRBJ1-2; D unclear. The CDR3 sequence is 13 residues long. The germline CDR1 and CDR2 sequences are MDHEN and SYDVKM. V was pared by 4 bases and J by 4 bases, with 10 bases between. CDR3 amino acids: CASSSGLSYGYTF. In DNA form, the CDR3 reads TGTGCCAGCAGTTCCGGTCTGAGCTATGGCTACACCTTC.

This chain connects TRBV28 to TRBJ2-2, with 11 bases matching TRBD2. The CDR3 totals 16 residues. Germline CDR1 reads MDHEN; CDR2 reads SYDVKM. J lost 0 bases, V lost 6 bases, and 3 bases had no gene match. The CDR3 DNA is TGTGCCAGCAGCATACTAGCGGGGGCGAACACCGGGGAGCTGTTTTTT. Amino acid sequence: CASSILAGANTGELFF.

The genes are TRBV6-5 and TRBJ1-3, with 8 bases aligning to TRBD1. V lost 4 bases, J lost 4 bases, and 6 bases stayed unmatched. Germline CDR1 is MNHEY and CDR2 is SVGAGI. The CDR3 has 15 residues. CDR3 nucleotides: TGTGCCAGCAGTTTCAGACAGGGGATCGGAAACACCATATATTTT. This encodes CASSFRQGIGNTIYF.

This clone was seen a single time. V gene TRBV20-1 combines with J gene TRBJ2-1, with TRBD1 matching 7 bases. J was trimmed by 8 bases and V by 4 bases; bases with no gene match: 2. The germline gives CDR1 DFQATT, CDR2 SNEGSKA (reference sequence). The CDR3 is 11 residues long. CDR3 nucleotide sequence: TGCAGTGCTAACAGGGGATATGAGCAGTTCTTC. Translated: CSANRGYEQFF.

The V call is TRBV21-1, the J call TRBJ2-7; the D call of TRBD1 is as the table states it, not checked on the DNA. TRBV21-1 constitutes a pseudogene. CDR3 length equals 14 residues. The CDR3 region has the DNA TGTGCCAGCAGCAAAGGGACAGCCGAGGGGGAGCAGTACTTC. Protein: CASSKGTAEGEQYF.

This chain links TRBV28 with TRBJ1-4; D is possibly TRBD1 (5 bases). V was pared by 2 bases and J by 6 bases, with 7 bases between. The CDR3 runs 13 residues. Germline CDR1 is MDHEN and CDR2 is SYDVKM. In DNA form, the CDR3 reads TGTGCCAGCAGTTTAGGCAGGGATGAAAAACTGTTTTTT. It codes for CASSLGRDEKLFF.

The chain employs TRBV5-1 and TRBJ1-4, with D uncertain. V was pared by 0 bases and J by 0 bases, with 6 bases between. Germline loops: CDR1 SGHRS, CDR2 YFSETQ. CDR3 length: 15 residues. CDR3 DNA: TGCGCCAGCAGCTTGGGTCACTCAACTAATGAAAAACTGTTTTTT. Translated: CASSLGHSTNEKLFF.

The chain recombines TRBV4-1 with TRBJ2-7; TRBD1 might be the D (6 bases). The germline V gene has CDR1 MGHRA and CDR2 YSYEKL. This CDR3 comprises 13 residues. V lost 4 bases and J lost 8, with 15 bases in between. CDR3 sequence reads: CASSPLKGDQQYF. In nucleotides, the CDR3 is TGCGCCAGCAGCCCCCTTAAGGGGGATCAGCAGTACTTC.